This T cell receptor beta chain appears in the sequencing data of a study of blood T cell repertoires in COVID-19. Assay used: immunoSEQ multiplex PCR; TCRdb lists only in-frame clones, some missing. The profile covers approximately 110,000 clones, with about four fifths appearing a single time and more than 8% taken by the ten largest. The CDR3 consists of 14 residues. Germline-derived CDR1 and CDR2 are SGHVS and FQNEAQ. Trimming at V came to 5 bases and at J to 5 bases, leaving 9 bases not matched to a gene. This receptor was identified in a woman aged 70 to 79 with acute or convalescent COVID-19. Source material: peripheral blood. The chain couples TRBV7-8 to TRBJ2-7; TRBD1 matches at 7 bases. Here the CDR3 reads CASSAGQARDEQYF. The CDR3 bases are TGTGCCAGCAGCGCCGGACAGGCAAGGGACGAGCAGTACTTC.